This T cell receptor (beta chain) emerged from a study of cytomegalovirus exposure and HLA in healthy donors. PCR primers comprised 60 Vbeta and 13 Jbeta primers. As originally analysed: Later analysis identified 65 million to 80 million unique TCR beta chains, some 10 million shared. The repertoire was sequenced with immunoSEQ multiplex PCR; TCRdb's copy has only in-frame clones and lacks some. V and J calls and clone size come straight from that table; D and trimming were deduced from the DNA. Here the sample spans about 120,000 clones, under 85% being singletons. In the case of this clone: Its antigen is unidentified.

CDR1 and CDR2 from the germline V gene are KGHSH and LQKENI. V was trimmed by 2 bases and J by 2 bases, leaving 10 bases between them. The CDR3 totals 15 residues. Overall study findings and caveats: Based on reports, TCR beta sequences accurately predicted HLA-A and HLA-B alleles for most subjects.

The chain recombines TRBV18 with TRBJ1-5; D unresolved. This receptor was obtained from a man between 40 and 49 years old in good health and CMV-seropositive. The specimen was PBMCs. The CDR3 reads CASSPGTSRNQPQHF. As DNA, the CDR3 is TGTGCCAGCTCACCAGGCACTAGCCGCAATCAGCCCCAGCATTTT. Full variable domain (outside the CDR3, taken from reference TRBV18 and TRBJ1-5): NAGVMQNPRHLVRRRGQEARLRCSPMKGHSHVYWYRQLPEEGLKFMVYLQKENIIDESGMPKERFSAEFPKEGPSILRIQQVVRGDSAAYFCASSPGTSRNQPQHFGDGTRLSIL.